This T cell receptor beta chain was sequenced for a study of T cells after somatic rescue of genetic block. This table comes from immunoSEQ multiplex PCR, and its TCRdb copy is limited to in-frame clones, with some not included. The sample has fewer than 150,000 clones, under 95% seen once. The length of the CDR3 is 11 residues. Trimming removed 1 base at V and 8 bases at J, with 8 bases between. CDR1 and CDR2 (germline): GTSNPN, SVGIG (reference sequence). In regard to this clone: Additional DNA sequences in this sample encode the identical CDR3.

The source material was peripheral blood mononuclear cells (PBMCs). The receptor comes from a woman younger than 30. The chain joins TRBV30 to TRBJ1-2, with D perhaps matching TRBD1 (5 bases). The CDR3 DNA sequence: TGTGCCTGGAGTGCCAGGGACGGCTACACCTTC. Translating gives CAWSARDGYTF.